The clone carrying this T cell receptor (beta chain) was counted between two and nine times. Its antigen is unidentified. There are 15 residues in the CDR3. Per the germline V gene, CDR1 is LNHDA and CDR2 is SQIVND (reference sequence). The V end was cut by 3 bases, the J end by 3 bases, with 12 bases between. MiXCR was run by TCRdb on the 5' RACE reads, yielding one entry per CDR3 protein. The sample gives approximately 510,000 distinct CDR3 sequences, 20% to 25% of which show up once; less than 20% is in the top ten. This sample stems from a study of T cells after yellow fever vaccination. General observations from the study: Reappearing after the booster were most of the clones from primary vaccination (less than 97% CD4, 70% to 90% CD8). The secondary response was weaker but peaked faster, day 5 versus 15. Abundant clonotypes from the bulk population could have been carried over as contaminants into FACS-sorted repertoires.

The chain combines TRBV19 with TRBJ1-5; TRBD1 is a possible D gene (5 bases). The source was PBMCs, collected roughly 20 days after the first yellow fever vaccination. This TCR was sampled from a young man who received the YFV17D yellow fever vaccine. CDR3 in amino acids: CASSMEGPFNQPQHF. The CDR3 DNA sequence: TGTGCCAGTAGTATGGAGGGGCCCTTCAATCAGCCCCAGCATTTT. Full variable domain (rest looked up from reference TRBV19 and TRBJ1-5): DGGITQSPKYLFRKEGQNVTLSCEQNLNHDAMYWYRQDPGQGLRLIYYSQIVNDFQKGDIAEGYSVSREKKESFPLTVTSAQKNPTAFYLCASSMEGPFNQPQHFGDGTRLSIL.